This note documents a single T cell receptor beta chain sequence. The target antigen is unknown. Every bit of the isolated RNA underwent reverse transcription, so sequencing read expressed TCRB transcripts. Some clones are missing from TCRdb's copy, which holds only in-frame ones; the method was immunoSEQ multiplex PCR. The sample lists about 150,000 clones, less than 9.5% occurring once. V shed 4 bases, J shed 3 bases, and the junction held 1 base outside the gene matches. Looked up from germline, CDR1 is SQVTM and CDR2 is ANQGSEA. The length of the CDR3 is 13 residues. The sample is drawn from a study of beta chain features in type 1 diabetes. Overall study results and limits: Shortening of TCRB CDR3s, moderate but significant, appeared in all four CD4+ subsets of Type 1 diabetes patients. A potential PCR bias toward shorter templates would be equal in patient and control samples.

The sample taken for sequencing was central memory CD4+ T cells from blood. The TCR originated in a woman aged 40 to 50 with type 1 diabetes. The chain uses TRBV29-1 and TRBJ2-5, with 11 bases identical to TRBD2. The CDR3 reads CSVATSGEETQYF. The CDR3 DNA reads TGCAGCGTTGCGACTAGCGGGGAAGAGACCCAGTACTTC.